This entry is about one T cell receptor beta chain. The antigen is not known. The data were taken from a study of T cell responses to AZD1222 COVID-19 vaccine. The study's findings and limits: In the spike-specific TCR repertoire, nearly half reportedly target unmutated variant regions. Among vaccine-associated CD4 TCRs, coverage spanned spike, with dominance at 160-218 and 743-854.

Only in-frame clones appear in the TCRdb table, and some are missing; sequencing was by immunoSEQ multiplex PCR. This sample has about 150,000 clones, with around 90% found just once. CDR1 is LNHDA, CDR2 SQIVND, per germline (reference sequence). The V end was cut by 7 bases, the J end by 5 bases, with 11 bases between. The CDR3 contains 12 residues. This sequence was found in an adult who received the MenACWY meningococcal vaccine as a control. This specimen was peripheral blood, taken 28 days after the second dose of the MenACWY control vaccine. The chain joins TRBV19 to TRBJ1-1; D is uncertain. CDR3 bases: TGTGCCAGTAACCAGGACCAGACTGAAGCTTTCTTT. Translated: CASNQDQTEAFF.